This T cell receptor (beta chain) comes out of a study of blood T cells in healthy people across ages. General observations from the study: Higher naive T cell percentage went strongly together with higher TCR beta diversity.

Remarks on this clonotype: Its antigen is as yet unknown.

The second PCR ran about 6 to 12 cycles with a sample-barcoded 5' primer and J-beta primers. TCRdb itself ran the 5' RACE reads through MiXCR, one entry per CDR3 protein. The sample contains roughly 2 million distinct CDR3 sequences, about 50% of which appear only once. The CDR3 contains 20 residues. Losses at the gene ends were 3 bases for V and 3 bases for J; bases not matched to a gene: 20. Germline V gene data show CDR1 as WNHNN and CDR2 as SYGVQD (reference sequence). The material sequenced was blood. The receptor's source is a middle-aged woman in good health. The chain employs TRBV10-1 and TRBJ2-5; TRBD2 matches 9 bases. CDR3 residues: CASSDYLGSSRIAGEETQYF. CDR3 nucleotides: TGCGCCAGCAGTGATTACCTTGGGTCATCTAGGATAGCGGGGGAAGAGACCCAGTACTTC.